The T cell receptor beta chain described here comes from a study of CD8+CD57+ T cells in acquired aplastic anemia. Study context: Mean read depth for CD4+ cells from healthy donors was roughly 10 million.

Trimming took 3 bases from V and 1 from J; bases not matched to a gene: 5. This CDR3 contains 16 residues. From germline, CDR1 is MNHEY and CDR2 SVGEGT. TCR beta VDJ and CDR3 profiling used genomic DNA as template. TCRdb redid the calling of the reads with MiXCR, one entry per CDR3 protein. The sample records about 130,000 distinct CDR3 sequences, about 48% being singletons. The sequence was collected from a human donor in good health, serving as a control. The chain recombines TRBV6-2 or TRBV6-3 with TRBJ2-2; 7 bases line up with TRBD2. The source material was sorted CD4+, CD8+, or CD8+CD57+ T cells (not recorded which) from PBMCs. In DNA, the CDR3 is TGTGCCAGCAGTTATTGGCTAGCGGAGAACACCGGGGAGCTGTTTTTT. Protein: CASSYWLAENTGELFF.